This is a list of T cell receptor beta chains from one sample in a study of cytomegalovirus exposure and HLA in healthy donors. TCRdb's table, derived via immunoSEQ multiplex PCR, lists solely in-frame clones and lacks some. Of more than 140,000 clones listed, nearly 80% were seen once; the top ten hold around 0.7%. Material: PBMCs. The receptors derive from a male donor in good health and CMV-seronegative. Both conserved end residues are part of each CDR3. The D gene is left open where the match is weak. The listing skips clone size in some rows; elsewhere it reads once, few, many or a size class.

clone_size,v_call,d_call,j_call,cdr3_aa,cdr3_nt
NA,TRBV7-2,TRBD2,TRBJ2-5,CASSFAGLAGGRETQYF,TGTGCCAGCAGCTTTGCGGGACTAGCGGGAGGACGAGAGACCCAGTACTTC
NA,TRBV19,NA,TRBJ1-5,CASSLTLFRNQPQHF,TGTGCCAGTAGCTTGACACTCTTTAGAAATCAGCCCCAGCATTTT
once,TRBV7-3,NA,TRBJ2-5,CASSLKRTALQETQYF,TGTGCCAGCAGCTTAAAGAGGACAGCACTTCAAGAGACCCAGTACTTC
NA,TRBV5-1,TRBD1,TRBJ2-1,CASRTGGERWNEQFF,TGCGCCAGCAGAACAGGGGGCGAGCGTTGGAATGAGCAGTTCTTC
NA,TRBV30,NA,TRBJ2-5,CAWSGGNQETQYF,TGTGCCTGGAGTGGAGGCAACCAAGAGACCCAGTACTTC
NA,TRBV30,TRBD1,TRBJ2-2,CAWGQGWNTGELFF,TGTGCCTGGGGACAGGGATGGAACACCGGGGAGCTGTTTTTT
NA,TRBV4-2,TRBD1,TRBJ1-1,CASSHEGATEAFF,TGTGCCAGCAGCCACGAGGGGGCGACTGAAGCTTTCTTT
few,TRBV2,TRBD1,TRBJ2-1,CASRNPGDRDIDEQFF,TGTGCCAGCAGAAACCCGGGGGACAGGGACATCGATGAGCAGTTCTTC
NA,TRBV7-2,TRBD1,TRBJ1-1,CASSLASGQQNTEAFF,TGTGCCAGCAGCTTAGCCTCGGGACAGCAGAACACTGAAGCTTTCTTT
NA,TRBV27,TRBD1,TRBJ1-2,CASSRGGTGRGYTF,TGTGCCAGCAGCCGAGGGGGGACAGGCCGCGGCTACACCTTC
NA,TRBV6-1,TRBD1,TRBJ2-7,CASLIDRDTFYEQYF,TGTGCCAGCCTCATAGACAGGGATACTTTCTACGAGCAGTACTTC
NA,TRBV7-7,NA,TRBJ2-7,CASSLYTGYEQYF,TGTGCCAGCAGCTTATATACGGGCTACGAGCAGTACTTC